This paragraph reports one TCR beta chain. This entry comes from a study of blood T cell repertoires in COVID-19. TCRdb keeps only in-frame clones here, not all; method: immunoSEQ multiplex PCR. The table has hundreds of thousands of clones, approximately 90% seen once. The CDR3 contains 14 residues. Trimming took 5 bases from V and 7 from J; bases not matched to a gene: 11. Germline CDR1 reads MDHEN; CDR2 reads SYDVKM. This clonotype was obtained from a man aged 35 to 55 who had recovered from COVID-19. This chain connects TRBV28 to TRBJ2-7; 7 nucleotides match TRBD2. The sample consisted of PBMCs or T cells enriched from blood (not recorded which). Here the CDR3 DNA reads TGTGCCAGCAGTCGACTAGCTTCGTCGAGTGAGCAGTACTTC. Translated, it gives CASSRLASSSEQYF.